The 17 T cell receptor beta chains given below trace back to one sample, sequenced in a study of T cells in Graves' hyperthyroidism and ophthalmopathy. RNA transcripts served as the template for amplifying TCR beta CDR3 regions. HTBI primers were used for first-round RT-PCR of the TCR CDR3. TCRdb passed the multiplex PCR reads through MiXCR, listing each CDR3 protein once. The sample has 340,000 or so distinct CDR3 sequences, roughly a fifth seen once. Sequencing was carried out using blood. The receptors were gathered from a woman aged 50 to 65 with Graves' hyperthyroidism.

This clonotype was counted many times. The gene calls are TRBV5-6 and TRBJ1-1; 7 nucleotides align to TRBD1. V lost 1 base, J lost 4 bases, and 7 bases stayed unmatched. Germline V gene lookup returns CDR1 SGHDT and CDR2 YYEEEE. The CDR3 contains 15 residues. CDR3 loop: CASSLRKSGGTEAFF. The CDR3 DNA sequence: TGTGCCAGCAGCTTGAGGAAATCAGGGGGCACTGAAGCTTTCTTT.

This clonotype was detected only a few times. The gene calls are TRBV28 and TRBJ2-1; no clear D gene. V was trimmed by 3 bases and J by 4 bases, leaving 10 bases between them. CDR3 length: 14 amino acids. Germline V lookup: CDR1 MDHEN, CDR2 SYDVKM. The DNA for the CDR3 is TGTGCCAGCAGTTTGGTAGTGGGTTACAATGAGCAGTTCTTC. Translation gives CASSLVVGYNEQFF.

The V call is TRBV14, the J call TRBJ1-2; no reliable D call. V gave up 0 bases and J gave up 7 bases, with 12 bases separating them. The CDR3 spans 14 residues. Germline CDR1 and CDR2: SGHDN and FVKESK. The CDR3 region is CASSQEMEKGGYTF. The CDR3 bases are TGTGCCAGCAGCCAAGAGATGGAGAAGGGTGGCTACACCTTC.

The J gene is TRBJ1-2, the V gene TRBV6-1; TRBD1 aligns across 10 bases. The junction had 7 bases not matched to a gene; V was cut back by 5 bases and J by 4 bases. From germline, CDR1 is MNHNS and CDR2 SASEGT. The CDR3 spans 15 residues. The CDR3, as DNA: TGTGCCAGCAGTAAGACAGGGGGCGTTGTCTATGGCTACACCTTC. Translated, it gives CASSKTGGVVYGYTF.

The V gene is TRBV10-3, the J gene TRBJ1-1; 7 bases agree with TRBD1. The J segment lost 1 base and the V segment lost 7 bases, leaving 6 bases of the junction unmatched. Germline CDR1 reads ENHRY; CDR2 reads SYGVKD. This CDR3 is 14 amino acids long. Written as DNA, the CDR3 is TGTGCCATCACCCTTGGACAGGAGAACACTGAAGCTTTCTTT. Protein: CAITLGQENTEAFF.

About this clonotype itself: A much larger clone differs from this one at a single base, so this may be a read error. The rearrangement links TRBV7-9 to TRBJ1-1; weak D call: TRBD1 (6 bases). V dropped 6 bases and J dropped 1 base, with 9 bases sitting between them. Germline V CDR1 and CDR2: SEHNR, FQNEAQ (reference sequence). The CDR3 has 13 residues. The CDR3 loop is CASRDRQNTEAFF. As DNA, the CDR3 is TGTGCCAGCAGGGACAGACAGAACACTGAAGCTTTCTTT.

In this sample, this clonotype turned up many times. The genes are TRBV5-1 and TRBJ2-3; weak D call: TRBD1 (6 bases). The CDR3 sequence is 14 residues long. The germline CDR1 and CDR2 sequences are SGHRS and YFSETQ. Trimming cost V 5 bases and J 6 bases, with 16 bases left between them. This CDR3 reads CASRRAGDGDTQYF. The CDR3 DNA reads as TGCGCCAGCAGGCGCGCAGGGGATGGGGATACGCAGTATTTT.

This clonotype was seen at least ten times. V is TRBV6-1 and J is TRBJ1-5, with D unresolved. This CDR3 is 15 amino acids long. The V end lost 6 bases, the J end lost 2 bases, and 14 bases lay between the germline ends. Germline CDR1 reads MNHNS; CDR2 reads SASEGT. CDR3 sequence reads: CASRWTARGNQPQHF. In DNA form, the CDR3 reads TGTGCCAGCAGATGGACGGCGAGGGGCAATCAGCCCCAGCATTTT.

This clonotype occurred many times. V usage is TRBV5-1 and J usage is TRBJ2-7; 12 bases are shared with TRBD1. This CDR3 region has 15 residues. CDR1 is SGHRS and CDR2 is YFSETQ in the germline V gene. V lost 0 bases and J lost 5; bases outside the gene matches: 3. CDR3 sequence: CASSLVGTGGNEQYF. CDR3 sequence (DNA): TGCGCCAGCAGCTTGGTGGGGACAGGGGGCAACGAGCAGTACTTC.

This clonotype was seen more than once but under ten times. The J gene is TRBJ2-7, the V gene TRBV6-2 or TRBV6-3; possibly TRBD1 for D (6 bases). V lost 10 bases and J 2 bases, leaving 9 bases between the germline ends. In germline, CDR1 is MNHEY, CDR2 SVGEGT. The CDR3 is made up of 11 amino acids. CDR3 sequence: CATNRAYEQYF. The CDR3 DNA reads as TGTGCCACCAACAGGGCCTACGAGCAGTACTTC.

This clonotype was detected ten times or more. The V call is TRBV2, the J call TRBJ1-2; D possibly corresponds to TRBD1 (5 bases). The V end lost 7 bases, the J end lost 7 bases, and 16 bases lay between the germline ends. Germline assignment: CDR1 SNHLY and CDR2 FYNNEI. The CDR3 has 13 residues. The CDR3 region has the DNA TGTGCCAGCACTAACCGGGACGACTCTGGCTACACCTTC. Translated, it gives CASTNRDDSGYTF.

There are many counts of this clonotype. V is TRBV20-1 and J is TRBJ2-7; D possibly uses TRBD1 or TRBD2 (7 bases each). V lost 5 bases, J lost 7 bases, and 18 bases lay in between. CDR1 and CDR2 (germline): DFQATT, SNEGSKA (reference sequence). The CDR3 has 13 amino acids. CDR3 coding DNA: TGCAGTGCTCCAGGGGGAGGGATCGGAGAGCAGTACTTC. Translation: CSAPGGGIGEQYF.

The chain uses TRBV7-3 and TRBJ2-5; 8 positions agree with TRBD2. Germline lookup yields CDR1 SGHTA and CDR2 FQGTGA. V dropped 5 bases and J dropped 4; count of bases not matched to a gene: 9. This CDR3 spans 15 amino acids. This CDR3 reads CASSLSGEVGETQYF. Written as DNA, the CDR3 is TGTGCCAGCAGCCTTAGCGGGGAGGTCGGAGAGACCCAGTACTTC.

This clonotype was counted between two and nine times. The CDR3 is CASSQADTRGYGYTF. The CDR3, as DNA: TGCGCCAGCAGCCAAGCCGATACCAGAGGCTATGGCTACACCTTC. The V and J genes are TRBV4-1 and TRBJ1-2; no reliable D call. The CDR3 is 15 amino acids. Per the germline V gene, CDR1 is MGHRA and CDR2 is YSYEKL. Trimming cost V 1 base and J 4 bases, with 13 bases left between them.

The rearrangement uses TRBV6-1 and TRBJ1-1, with a possible D match to TRBD1 (5 bases). In germline, CDR1 is MNHNS, CDR2 SASEGT. V dropped 0 bases and J dropped 7 bases, with 9 bases sitting between them. This CDR3 comprises 13 residues. The CDR3 region is CASSEARGNEAFF. Here the CDR3 DNA reads TGTGCCAGCAGTGAAGCGCGGGGGAATGAAGCTTTCTTT.

The rearrangement links TRBV11-1 to TRBJ2-1; 8 bases fit TRBD2. The V segment lost 2 bases and the J segment 9 bases; nucleotides outside the gene matches: 12. The CDR3 has 16 amino acids. The germline V gene encodes CDR1 SGHAT and CDR2 FQDESV (reference sequence). The CDR3 is CASSLPRGAGVIEQFF. The DNA of the CDR3 is TGTGCCAGCAGCTTACCCCGTGGAGCGGGAGTTATTGAGCAGTTCTTC. The whole variable domain, filled in from reference TRBV11-1 and TRBJ2-1, reads EAEVAQSPRYKITEKSQAVAFWCDPISGHATLYWYRQILGQGPELLVQFQDESVVDDSQLPKDRFSAERLKGVDSTLKIQPAELGDSAMYLCASSLPRGAGVIEQFFGPGTRLTVL.

This clonotype was seen repeatedly, ten times or more. The chain couples TRBV29-1 to TRBJ2-5; 11 bases agree with TRBD1. The CDR3 length is 13 residues. Per the germline V gene, CDR1 is SQVTM and CDR2 is ANQGSEA. The V and J ends lost 4 bases and 4 bases, in that order; junction bases with no gene match: 2. Here the CDR3 DNA reads TGCAGCGTTGCGGGACAGGGGGGAGAGACCCAGTACTTC. As protein: CSVAGQGGETQYF. Looking up the rest from reference TRBV29-1 and TRBJ2-5 gives the full variable domain: SAVISQKPSRDICQRGTSLTIQCQVDSQVTMMFWYRQQPGQSLTLIATANQGSEATYESGFVIDKFPISRPNLTFSTLTVSNMSPEDSSIYLCSVAGQGGETQYFGPGTRLLVL.